These 4 T cell receptor beta chains were all obtained from the same sample, sequenced in a study of blood T cell repertoires in COVID-19. Sequencing used immunoSEQ multiplex PCR; TCRdb keeps in-frame clones, though not all of them. This sample has roughly 160,000 clones; about 88% occur once, and the top ten carry 20% to 30%. Sequenced: peripheral blood. The receptor source for this set is a man aged 55 to 70 with acute or convalescent COVID-19.

The chain carries TRBV7-2 and TRBJ2-5, with a tentative D call TRBD1 (6 bases). Germline values: CDR1 SGHTA, CDR2 FQGNSA. The germline V and J ends were trimmed by 7 bases and 4 bases, with 16 bases remaining between them. The CDR3 spans 14 residues. CDR3 region: CASKTLRGTETQYF. As DNA, the CDR3 is TGTGCCAGCAAGACCCTCAGGGGCACAGAGACCCAGTACTTC.

The table lists this clone with a count of one. The chain recombines TRBV6-2 or TRBV6-3 with TRBJ1-5; D unresolved. The germline CDR1 and CDR2 sequences are MNHEY and SVGEGT. CDR3 length: 13 amino acids. The germline V and J ends were trimmed by 5 bases and 1 base, with 6 bases remaining between them. CDR3 loop: CASSNGSNQPQHF. The CDR3 DNA follows: TGTGCCAGCAGTAATGGCAGCAATCAGCCCCAGCATTTT.

The CDR3 nucleotides read TGTGCCAGCAGCCAAGATATCGGACTCCTAGCAGGACCCCCGGCGACCCAGTACTTC. This sequence encodes CASSQDIGLLAGPPATQYF. The chain links TRBV3-1 (or the pseudogene TRBV3-2) to TRBJ2-5, with a possible D match to TRBD2 (5 bases). CDR3 size: 19 residues. Trimming pared 0 bases from V and 7 bases from J, leaving 27 bases between. Germline V gene data show CDR1 as LGHDT and CDR2 as YNNKEL (reference sequence).

The chain combines TRBV7-8 with TRBJ1-5, with 7 bases that match TRBD1. The CDR3 has 15 residues. The germline V gene has CDR1 SGHVS and CDR2 FQNEAQ. Trimming at V came to 5 bases and at J to 4 bases, leaving 8 bases not matched to a gene. The CDR3 bases are TGTGCCAGCAGCGTCAACAGGGGCCGGAATCAGCCCCAGCATTTT. It is translated as CASSVNRGRNQPQHF.